These 3 T cell receptor beta chains were all obtained from the same sample, sequenced in a study of blood T cell repertoires in COVID-19. TCRdb's copy holds only in-frame clones and misses some; the assay was immunoSEQ multiplex PCR. Of around 300,000 clones in the sample, over 80% are singletons; the top ten hold 3.7%. The specimen was peripheral blood. All receptors come from a woman between 35 and 50 years old with acute or convalescent COVID-19.

The chain links TRBV4-2 to TRBJ2-5; D possibly corresponds to TRBD2 (5 bases). Trimming took off 3 bases at V and 2 bases at J, with 10 bases between the two ends. Germline lookup yields CDR1 LGHNA and CDR2 YNFKEQ. The CDR3 extends over 14 amino acids. CDR3 nucleotide sequence: TGTGCCAGCAGCCAGTTCGGGGTACAAGAGACCCAGTACTTC. Protein sequence: CASSQFGVQETQYF.

The chain has TRBV7-8 and TRBJ2-5; 12 nucleotides align to TRBD2. J was trimmed by 4 bases and V by 8 bases; bases with no gene match: 11. CDR1 SGHVS and CDR2 FQNEAQ come from the germline V gene. The CDR3 runs to 16 residues. CDR3 bases: TGTGCCAGCCCCCCCGGACTAGCGGGGATAGGAGAGACCCAGTACTTC. This codes for CASPPGLAGIGETQYF.

The chain recombines TRBV2 with TRBJ1-6; no clear D. The CDR3 contains 13 residues. Germline-derived CDR1 and CDR2 are SNHLY and FYNNEI. The germline V and J ends were trimmed by 3 bases and 7 bases, with 7 bases remaining between them. The CDR3 DNA reads TGTGCCAGCAGTGAGACGGGGAATTCACCCCTCCACTTT. Protein: CASSETGNSPLHF.